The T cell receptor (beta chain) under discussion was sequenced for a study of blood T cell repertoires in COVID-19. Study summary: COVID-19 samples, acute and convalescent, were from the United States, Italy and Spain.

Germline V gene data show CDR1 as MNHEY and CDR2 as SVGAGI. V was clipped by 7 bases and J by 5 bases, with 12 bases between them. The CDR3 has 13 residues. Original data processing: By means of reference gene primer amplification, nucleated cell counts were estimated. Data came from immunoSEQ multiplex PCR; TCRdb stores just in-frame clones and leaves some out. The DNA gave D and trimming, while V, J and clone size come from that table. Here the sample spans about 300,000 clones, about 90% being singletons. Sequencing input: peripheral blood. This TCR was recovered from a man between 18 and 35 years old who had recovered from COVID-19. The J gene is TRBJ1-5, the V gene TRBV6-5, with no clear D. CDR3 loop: CASKMEADQPQHF. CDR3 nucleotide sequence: TGTGCCAGCAAGATGGAGGCGGATCAGCCCCAGCATTTT.